The clone carrying this T cell receptor beta chain turned up a few times. The data were taken from a study of blood T cell repertoires in COVID-19. Authors' processing steps: Estimation of nucleated cell counts was performed using reference gene primer amplification. Data came from immunoSEQ multiplex PCR; TCRdb stores just in-frame clones and leaves some out. V and J calls and clone size are given by that table; D and trimming were obtained from the DNA. The sample lists more than 200,000 clones; approximately 84% were seen once. V was shortened by 1 base and J by 10 bases, with 11 bases between the two germline ends. The CDR3 contains 14 residues. The germline gives CDR1 MNHNS, CDR2 SASEGT.

The chain has TRBV6-1 and TRBJ1-6; possible D gene TRBD1, 5 bases. The receptor was isolated from a man over 45 with acute or convalescent COVID-19. The sequenced material came from peripheral blood. As DNA, the CDR3 is TGTGCCAGCAGTGAAGAGGGGTTCGTGTCACCCCTCCACTTT. The encoded protein is CASSEEGFVSPLHF.